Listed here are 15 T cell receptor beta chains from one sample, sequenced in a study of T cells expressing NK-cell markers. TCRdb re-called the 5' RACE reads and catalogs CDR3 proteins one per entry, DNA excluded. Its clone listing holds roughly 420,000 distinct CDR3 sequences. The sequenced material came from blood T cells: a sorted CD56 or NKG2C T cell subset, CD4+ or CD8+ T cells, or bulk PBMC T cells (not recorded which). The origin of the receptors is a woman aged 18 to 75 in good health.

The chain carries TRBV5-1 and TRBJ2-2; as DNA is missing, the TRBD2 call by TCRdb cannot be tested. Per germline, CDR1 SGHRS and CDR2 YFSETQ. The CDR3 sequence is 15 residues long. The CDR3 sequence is CASQLPGLATGELFF.

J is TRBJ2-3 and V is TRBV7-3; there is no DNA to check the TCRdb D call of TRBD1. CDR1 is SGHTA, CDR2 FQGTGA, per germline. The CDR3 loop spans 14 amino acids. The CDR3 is CASSLSRGLDTQYF.

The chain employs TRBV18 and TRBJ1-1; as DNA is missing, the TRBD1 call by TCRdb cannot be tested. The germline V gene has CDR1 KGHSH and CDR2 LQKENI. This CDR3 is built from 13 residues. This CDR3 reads CASSGQPNTEAFF. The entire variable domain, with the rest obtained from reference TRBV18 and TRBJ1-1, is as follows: NAGVMQNPRHLVRRRGQEARLRCSPMKGHSHVYWYRQLPEEGLKFMVYLQKENIIDESGMPKERFSAEFPKEGPSILRIQQVVRGDSAAYFCASSGQPNTEAFFGQGTRLTVV.

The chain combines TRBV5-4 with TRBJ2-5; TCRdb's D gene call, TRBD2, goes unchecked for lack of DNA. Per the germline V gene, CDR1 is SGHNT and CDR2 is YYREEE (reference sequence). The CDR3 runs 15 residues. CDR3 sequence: CASSLVSGRQETQYF.

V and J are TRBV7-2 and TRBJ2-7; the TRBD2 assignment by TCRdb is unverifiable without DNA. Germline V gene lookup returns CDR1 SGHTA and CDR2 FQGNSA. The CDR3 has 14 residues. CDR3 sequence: CASSFGTETYEQYF.

CDR3 loop: CASRTLTLGREQNIQYF. The J gene is TRBJ2-4, the V gene TRBV6-2 or TRBV6-3; TCRdb reports TRBD1, a call that lacks DNA to check it against. Germline CDR1 MNHEY, CDR2 SVGEGT. This CDR3 comprises 17 residues.

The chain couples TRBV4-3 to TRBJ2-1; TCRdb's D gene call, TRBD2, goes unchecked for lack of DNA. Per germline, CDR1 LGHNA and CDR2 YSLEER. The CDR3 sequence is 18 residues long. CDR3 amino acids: CASSPDTGGGALYNEQFF.

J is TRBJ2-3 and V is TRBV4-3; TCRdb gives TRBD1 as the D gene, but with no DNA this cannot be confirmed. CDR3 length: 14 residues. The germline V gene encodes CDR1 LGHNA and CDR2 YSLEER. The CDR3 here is CASSQEEGVDTQYF.

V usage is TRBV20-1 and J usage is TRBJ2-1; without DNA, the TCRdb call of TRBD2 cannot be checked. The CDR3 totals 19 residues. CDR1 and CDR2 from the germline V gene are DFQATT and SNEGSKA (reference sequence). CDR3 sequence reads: CSARDAERDPIPNYNEQFF.

The CDR3 protein is CASETGESYEQYF. This chain links TRBV6-1 with TRBJ2-7; TCRdb indicates TRBD1, and absent DNA this call remains unverified. In germline, CDR1 is MNHNS, CDR2 SASEGT. The CDR3 has 13 residues.

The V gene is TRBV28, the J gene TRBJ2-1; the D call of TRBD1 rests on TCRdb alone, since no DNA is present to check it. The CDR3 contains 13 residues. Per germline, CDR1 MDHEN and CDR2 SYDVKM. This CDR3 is CASSYYPGAEQFF. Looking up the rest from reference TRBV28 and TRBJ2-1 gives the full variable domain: DVKVTQSSRYLVKRTGEKVFLECVQDMDHENMFWYRQDPGLGLRLIYFSYDVKMKEKGDIPEGYSVSREKKERFSLILESASTNQTSMYLCASSYYPGAEQFFGPGTRLTVL.

The CDR3 protein is CASSYHPEAGGYSNQPQHF. V and J are TRBV6-2 or TRBV6-3 and TRBJ1-5. The CDR3 loop spans 19 amino acids. The germline V gene has CDR1 MNHEY and CDR2 SVGEGT.

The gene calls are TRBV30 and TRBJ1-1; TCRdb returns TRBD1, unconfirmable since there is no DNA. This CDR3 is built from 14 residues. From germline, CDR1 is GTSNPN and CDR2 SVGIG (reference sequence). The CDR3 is CAWKRTAMNTEAFF.

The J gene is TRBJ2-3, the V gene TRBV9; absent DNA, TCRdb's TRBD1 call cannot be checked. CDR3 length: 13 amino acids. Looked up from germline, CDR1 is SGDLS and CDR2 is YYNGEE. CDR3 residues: CASSPPPGDTQYF.

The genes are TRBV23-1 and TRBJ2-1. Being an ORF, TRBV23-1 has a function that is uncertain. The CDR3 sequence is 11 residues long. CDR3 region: CASRAYSEQFF.